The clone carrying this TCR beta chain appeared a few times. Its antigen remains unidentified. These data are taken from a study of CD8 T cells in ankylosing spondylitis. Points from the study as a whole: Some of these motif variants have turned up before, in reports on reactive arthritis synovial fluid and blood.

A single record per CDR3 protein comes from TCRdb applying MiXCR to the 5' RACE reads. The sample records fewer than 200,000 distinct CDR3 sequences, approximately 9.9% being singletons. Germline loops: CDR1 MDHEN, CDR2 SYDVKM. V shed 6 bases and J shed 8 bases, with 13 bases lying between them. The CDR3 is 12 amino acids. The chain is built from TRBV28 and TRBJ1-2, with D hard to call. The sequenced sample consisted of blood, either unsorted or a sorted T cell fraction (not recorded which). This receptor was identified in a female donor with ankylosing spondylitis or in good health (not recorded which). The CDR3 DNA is TGTGCCAGCAGCCCTTCCCGATGGGGCTACACCTTC. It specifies CASSPSRWGYTF.